Listed below are T cell receptor beta chains from one sample, sequenced in a study of response to subunit inactivated influenza vaccine. Using its own MiXCR run on the RT-PCR reads, TCRdb lists one record per CDR3 protein. The data contain roughly 700,000 distinct CDR3 sequences, around 13% of them seen just once; the ten biggest clones take up 6.5% to 8.5%. Source: PBMCs from blood, taken about 14 days before vaccination. Every receptor here comes from a man aged 45-60 years who received an inactivated influenza vaccine. Each CDR3 is given with its conserved first and last residue.

TRBJ2-3 TRBV5-1 CASSTPSGRGDTQYF
TRBJ1-5 TRBV12-3/TRBV12-4 CASSPGRVAQPQHF
TRBJ1-1 TRBV5-1 CASSSGQGSTEAFF
TRBJ2-1 TRBV4-2 CASSQETSGAYEQFF
TRBJ2-7 TRBV13 CASTLDRRSDSEQYF
TRBJ2-1 TRBV29-1 CSVRDPSSYNEQFF
TRBJ2-7 TRBV29-1 CSVAGTVTYEQYF
TRBJ2-7 TRBV6-5 CASSYSGGQGAYEQYF
TRBJ1-1 TRBV4-1 CASSQPRDRTNTEAFF
TRBJ1-3 TRBV2 CASRTGTVPGGNTIYF
TRBJ2-7 TRBV20-1 CSASSSGGSYEQYF
TRBJ2-7 TRBV2 CAGGTDGYEQYF
TRBJ2-2 TRBV12-3/TRBV12-4 CASRLGQHTGELFF
TRBJ1-3 TRBV7-9 CASSPQGTGNTIYF
TRBJ2-7 TRBV6-2/TRBV6-3 CASSQGPAGSQSWQYF
TRBJ2-3 TRBV19 CASSIRTHTDTQYF
TRBJ2-1 TRBV20-1 CSASRPGLSYNEQFF
TRBJ1-3 TRBV11-2 CASSFTRTGLRQGGNTIYF
TRBJ1-4 TRBV4-3 CASSHQTGGKGSEKLFF
TRBJ2-1 TRBV7-9 CARAFASGGEQFF
TRBJ2-7 TRBV29-1 CSVDHRDGPYEQYF
TRBJ2-7 TRBV5-1 CASSLGHSTPYEQYF
TRBJ2-7 TRBV5-1 CASSIQGGGGNIREQYF
TRBJ1-2 TRBV5-1 CASSLTEGTGGYTF
TRBJ1-5 TRBV6-5 CASSYSKGVGNQPQHF
TRBJ2-7 TRBV12-3/TRBV12-4 CASSTRQGSRLVQYF
TRBJ1-6 TRBV7-9 CASSLGVGTGSSPLHF
TRBJ2-5 TRBV5-1 CASSLSGAPGETQYF
TRBJ2-7 TRBV3-1 CASSPGLAGTLFDPYEQYF
TRBJ2-5 TRBV18 CASSPGRQGIRQETQYF
TRBJ2-6 TRBV5-1 CASSFYGSNVLTF
TRBJ1-2 TRBV12-3/TRBV12-4 CASSEGWAGGYTF
TRBJ2-7 TRBV6-6 CASRPDRAHEQYF
TRBJ2-7 TRBV6-5 CASSFDRVNYEQYF
TRBJ2-3 TRBV20-1 CSARTGTGSNTQYF
TRBJ2-1 TRBV3-1 CASSQEAVEQFF
TRBJ1-1 TRBV4-3 CASSQVGGYEAFF
TRBJ1-2 TRBV4-2 CASSQEEGLWGYTF
TRBJ2-3 TRBV20-1 CSASQRRLTDTQYF
TRBJ2-7 TRBV9 CASSPYSTGTAYEQYF
TRBJ2-1 TRBV29-1 CSVERLAGVYEQFF
TRBJ2-3 TRBV2 CASHQGGDTQYF
TRBJ2-5 TRBV20-1 CSAGGKSGGGKTQYF
TRBJ1-1 TRBV3-1 CASSQQQGNTEAFF
TRBJ2-5 TRBV25-1 CASSELSSGGPETQYF
TRBJ1-3 TRBV7-6 CASSLQQGAHSGNTIYF
TRBJ2-2 TRBV5-1 CASSPAHLLNTGELFF
TRBJ2-2 TRBV6-2/TRBV6-3 CASRLSGTNTGELFF
TRBJ2-3 TRBV6-1 CASRARDSRTDTQYF
TRBJ2-3 TRBV7-9 CASKKAGSTDTQYF
TRBJ2-3 TRBV5-1 CASRRGTSGTTDTQYF
TRBJ1-3 TRBV29-1 CSVAGGRPSGNTIYF
TRBJ2-7 TRBV11-2 CASMPGLASSEQYF
TRBJ2-7 TRBV12-3/TRBV12-4 CASSTGDVEQYF
TRBJ2-7 TRBV15 CATSGFSGRSYEQYF
TRBJ2-7 TRBV28 CASRNQAGYEQYF
TRBJ2-1 TRBV29-1 CSGHLGDRTRNEQFF
TRBJ2-5 TRBV20-1 CSARDLGGRETQYF